These 15 T cell receptor beta chains originate from one sample sequenced in a study of cytomegalovirus exposure and HLA in healthy donors (dated by TCRdb to about 2017). Library creation used the immunoSEQ multiplex PCR assay. The multiplex PCR relied on a mix of 60 forward primers for TCR Vbeta segments and 13 reverse primers for TCR Jbeta segments. This is the immuneACCESS table as TCRdb keeps it, with only in-frame sequences that have V and J called. A part of the clones is gone; compared with another copy, unresolved V genes explain less than half, and the rest is unexplained. The sample records 200,000 to 250,000 clones, 76% of which are singletons. Clones ranked in the top ten supply 0.63% of the sample. The sequencing input was PBMCs. The receptor source for this set is a man between 18 and 29 years old in good health and CMV-seronegative.

The genes are TRBV12-5 and TRBJ1-2; TRBD1 matches 9 bases. This CDR3 contains 15 residues. The J segment lost 2 bases and the V segment lost 6 bases, leaving 7 bases of the junction unmatched. The germline V gene encodes CDR1 LGHNT and CDR2 FRNRAP. The CDR3 region has the DNA TGTGCTAGTGGCTCGCGGGACAGGGTGAACTATGGCTACACCTTC. Encoded protein: CASGSRDRVNYGYTF.

This sequence joins TRBV7-2 and TRBJ1-5, with 8 positions matching TRBD1. The germline V gene has CDR1 SGHTA and CDR2 FQGNSA. V shed 3 bases, J shed 8 bases, and the junction held 15 bases outside the gene matches. The CDR3 loop spans 17 amino acids. This chain's CDR3 is CASSLGGSGGLIEPQHF. CDR3 nucleotide sequence: TGTGCCAGCAGCTTGGGGGGATCAGGGGGCCTGATTGAGCCCCAGCATTTT. The variable domain in full, with the rest retrieved from reference TRBV7-2 and TRBJ1-5, is GAGVSQSPSNKVTEKGKDVELRCDPISGHTALYWYRQSLGQGLEFLIYFQGNSAPDKSGLPSDRFSAERTGGSVSTLTIQRTQQEDSAVYLCASSLGGSGGLIEPQHFGDGTRLSIL.

V is TRBV5-1 and J is TRBJ2-1; TRBD2 aligns across 9 bases. The CDR3 is made up of 18 amino acids. J was trimmed by 6 bases and V by 5 bases; bases with no gene match: 18. Germline-derived CDR1 and CDR2 are SGHRS and YFSETQ. CDR3 DNA sequence: TGCGCCAGCAGACGGGCTTATAGAGAGACTAGCGGACTCAATGAGCAGTTCTTC. Its translation is CASRRAYRETSGLNEQFF.

The chain recombines TRBV12-5 with TRBJ2-1; possible D gene TRBD2, 6 bases. From germline, CDR1 is LGHNT and CDR2 FRNRAP. CDR3 size: 16 residues. Deletions cut 7 bases from V and 7 bases from J, with 23 bases between. As DNA, the CDR3 is TGTGCTAGTGCCCCTAACGGGACTCCCCGGAGGAATGAGCAGTTCTTC. Translated: CASAPNGTPRRNEQFF.

The rearrangement joins TRBV6-1 to TRBJ2-7; 7 bases map to TRBD1. The ends lost 5 bases at V and 2 bases at J; junction bases unmatched: 6. Looked up from germline, CDR1 is MNHNS and CDR2 is SASEGT. The CDR3 loop spans 14 amino acids. CDR3 sequence reads: CASSPRGSAYEQYF. CDR3 nucleotides: TGTGCCAGCAGTCCCAGGGGGAGCGCCTACGAGCAGTACTTC.

V and J are TRBV2 and TRBJ2-2, with 12 positions matching TRBD2. The CDR3 sequence is 16 residues long. In germline, CDR1 is SNHLY, CDR2 FYNNEI. The J segment lost 7 bases and the V segment lost 7 bases, leaving 10 bases of the junction unmatched. The CDR3 DNA reads TGTGCCAGCAACAGACTAGCGGGAGTACTCGGCGGGGAGCTGTTTTTT. Protein product: CASNRLAGVLGGELFF. Together with reference TRBV2 and TRBJ2-2, the CDR3 gives the full variable domain: EPEVTQTPSHQVTQMGQEVILRCVPISNHLYFYWYRQILGQKVEFLVSFYNNEISEKSEIFDDQFSVERPDGSNFTLKIRSTKLEDSAMYFCASNRLAGVLGGELFFGEGSRLTVL.

The V and J genes are TRBV2 and TRBJ2-5; 8 bases align to TRBD1. Germline CDR1 and CDR2: SNHLY and FYNNEI. The trim removed 7 bases at V and 4 bases at J, leaving 11 bases unmatched. The CDR3 runs 15 residues. CDR3 nucleotide sequence: TGTGCCAGCATCCGCCAGGGGGCGCCCCGAGAGACCCAGTACTTC. Protein sequence: CASIRQGAPRETQYF.

The rearrangement uses TRBV28 and TRBJ1-2; no clear D. V lost 7 bases to trimming and J lost 0 bases, with 3 bases between them. This CDR3 region has 11 residues. Germline CDR1 is MDHEN and CDR2 is SYDVKM. CDR3 amino acids: CASNTNYGYTF. The CDR3 DNA is TGTGCCAGCAACACTAACTATGGCTACACCTTC.

The V gene is TRBV6-5, the J gene TRBJ2-7; possibly TRBD2 for D (5 bases). The CDR3 spans 14 residues. V gave up 6 bases and J gave up 4 bases, with 16 bases separating them. CDR1 MNHEY and CDR2 SVGAGI come from the germline V gene. CDR3 protein: CASSLGGGKYEQYF. The CDR3 bases are TGTGCCAGCAGCTTAGGAGGCGGAAAATACGAGCAGTACTTC.

The chain recombines TRBV7-9 with TRBJ2-1, with TRBD2 identical over 8 bases. The CDR3 runs to 15 residues. After removal of 5 bases from V and 8 bases from J, the junction contained 11 bases not matched to a gene. Per the germline V gene, CDR1 is SEHNR and CDR2 is FQNEAQ (reference sequence). The CDR3 DNA follows: TGTGCCAGCAGCGGAAGCGGGAGAAGGGGCGATGAGCAGTTCTTC. Translation gives CASSGSGRRGDEQFF.

The chain couples TRBV11-2 to TRBJ1-2; 7 nucleotides match TRBD1. Germline CDR1 is SGHAT and CDR2 is FQNNGV. The CDR3 is 14 amino acids. V dropped 2 bases and J dropped 4; count of bases not matched to a gene: 4. CDR3 residues: CASSLQGVFYGYTF. The CDR3 DNA sequence: TGTGCCAGCAGCTTACAGGGGGTTTTCTATGGCTACACCTTC.

This chain connects TRBV2 to TRBJ2-1; 12 bases agree with TRBD2. In germline, CDR1 is SNHLY, CDR2 FYNNEI. CDR3 length equals 15 residues. J lost 3 bases, V lost 6 bases, and 3 bases had no gene match. In DNA, the CDR3 is TGTGCCAGCAGGCGGACTAGCGGGATCTACAATGAGCAGTTCTTC. Translated, it gives CASRRTSGIYNEQFF.

The chain joins TRBV7-9 to TRBJ2-1; TRBD2 matches at 12 bases. J gave up 4 bases and V 4 bases, and 5 bases lay outside the gene matches. This CDR3 spans 16 amino acids. CDR1 is SEHNR and CDR2 is FQNEAQ in the germline V gene (reference sequence). DNA for the CDR3: TGTGCCAGCAGCTCCGGGACTAGCGGGTTGTACAATGAGCAGTTCTTC. This translates into CASSSGTSGLYNEQFF.

This sequence joins TRBV4-2 and TRBJ2-3, with 12 positions matching TRBD2. Germline-derived CDR1 and CDR2 are LGHNA and YNFKEQ. This CDR3 is built from 17 residues. V trimming: 0 bases; J trimming: 3 bases; junction bases outside the gene matches: 4. Here the CDR3 reads CASSQDRLAGGTDTQYF. CDR3 DNA sequence: TGTGCCAGCAGCCAAGATAGGCTAGCGGGAGGGACAGATACGCAGTATTTT.

The CDR3 coding sequence is TGTGCCAGCAGTTACTCGCCCAGCCAAGAGACCCAGTACTTC. It yields the protein CASSYSPSQETQYF. The J gene is TRBJ2-5, the V gene TRBV6-5; D is unclear. Germline CDR1 reads MNHEY; CDR2 reads SVGAGI. This CDR3 comprises 14 residues. V was shortened by 0 bases and J by 1 base, with 6 bases between the two germline ends.